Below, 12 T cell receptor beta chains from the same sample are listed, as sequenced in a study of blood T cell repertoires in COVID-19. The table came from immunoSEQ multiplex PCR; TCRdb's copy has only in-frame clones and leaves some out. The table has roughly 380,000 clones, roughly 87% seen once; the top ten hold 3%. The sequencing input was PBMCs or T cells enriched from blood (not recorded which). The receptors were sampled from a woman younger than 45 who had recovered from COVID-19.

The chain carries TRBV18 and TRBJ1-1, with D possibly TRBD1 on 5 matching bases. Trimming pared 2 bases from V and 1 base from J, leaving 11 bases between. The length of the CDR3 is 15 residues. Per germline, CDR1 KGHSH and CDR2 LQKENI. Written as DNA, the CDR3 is TGTGCCAGCTCACCAGTTCAGACAGCGAACACTGAAGCTTTCTTT. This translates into CASSPVQTANTEAFF.

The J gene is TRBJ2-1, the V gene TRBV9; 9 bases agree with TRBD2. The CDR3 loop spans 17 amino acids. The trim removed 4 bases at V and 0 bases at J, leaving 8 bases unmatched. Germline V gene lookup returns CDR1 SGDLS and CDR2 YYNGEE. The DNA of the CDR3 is TGTGCCAGCAGCCGACGAGCTAGCGGGGACTCCTACAATGAGCAGTTCTTC. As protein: CASSRRASGDSYNEQFF.

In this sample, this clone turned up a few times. In DNA form, the CDR3 reads TGTGCCACCCAGACAGGATTTAACTATGGCTACACCTTC. This gives the protein CATQTGFNYGYTF. The J gene is TRBJ1-2, the V gene TRBV2, with D possibly matching TRBD1 (6 bases). Trimming shortened V by 10 bases and J by 1 base, and 13 bases separated the two germline ends. The CDR3 contains 13 residues. The germline V gene has CDR1 SNHLY and CDR2 FYNNEI.

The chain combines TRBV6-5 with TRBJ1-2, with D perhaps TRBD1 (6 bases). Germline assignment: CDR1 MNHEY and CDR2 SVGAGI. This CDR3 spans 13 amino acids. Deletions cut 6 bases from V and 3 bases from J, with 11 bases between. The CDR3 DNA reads TGTGCCAGCAGACCAGGACAGTACTATGGCTACACCTTC. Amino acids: CASRPGQYYGYTF.

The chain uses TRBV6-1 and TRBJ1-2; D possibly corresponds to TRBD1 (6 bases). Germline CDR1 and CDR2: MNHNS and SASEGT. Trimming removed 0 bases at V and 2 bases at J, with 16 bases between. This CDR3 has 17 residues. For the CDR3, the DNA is TGTGCCAGCAGTGAAGCGCGTATGGGGAGGGGGAACTATGGCTACACCTTC. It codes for CASSEARMGRGNYGYTF.

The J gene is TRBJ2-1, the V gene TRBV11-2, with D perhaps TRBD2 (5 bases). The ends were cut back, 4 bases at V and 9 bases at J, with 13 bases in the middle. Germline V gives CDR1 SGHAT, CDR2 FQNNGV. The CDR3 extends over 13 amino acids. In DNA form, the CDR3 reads TGTGCCAGCAGCTACCAACCGGGGAGTGAGCAGTTCTTC. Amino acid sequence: CASSYQPGSEQFF. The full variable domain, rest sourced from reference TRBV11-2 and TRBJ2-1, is EAGVAQSPRYKIIEKRQSVAFWCNPISGHATLYWYQQILGQGPKLLIQFQNNGVVDDSQLPKDRFSAERLKGVDSTLKIQPAKLEDSAVYLCASSYQPGSEQFFGPGTRLTVL.

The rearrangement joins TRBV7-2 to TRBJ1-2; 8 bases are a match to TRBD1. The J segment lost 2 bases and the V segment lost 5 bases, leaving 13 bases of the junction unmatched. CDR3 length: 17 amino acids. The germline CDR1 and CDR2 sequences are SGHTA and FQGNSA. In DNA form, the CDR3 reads TGTGCCAGCAGCCCTCGGACAGGGTACTCTTCCAACTATGGCTACACCTTC. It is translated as CASSPRTGYSSNYGYTF.

For the CDR3, the DNA is TGTGCCAGCAGTTACTCGGGACAGGGTACCGAGCAGTACTTC. This translates into CASSYSGQGTEQYF. The V and J genes are TRBV6-6 and TRBJ2-7; 9 bases line up with TRBD1. V shed 0 bases, J shed 6 bases, and the junction held 3 bases outside the gene matches. Germline values: CDR1 MNHNY, CDR2 SVGAGI (reference sequence). The CDR3 is made up of 14 amino acids.

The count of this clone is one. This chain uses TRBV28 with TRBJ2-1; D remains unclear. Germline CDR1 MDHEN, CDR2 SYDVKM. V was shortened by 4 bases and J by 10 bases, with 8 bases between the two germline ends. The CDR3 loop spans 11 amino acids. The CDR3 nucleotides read TGTGCCAGCAGTTCCCCCGTAGAGCAGTTCTTC. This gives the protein CASSSPVEQFF. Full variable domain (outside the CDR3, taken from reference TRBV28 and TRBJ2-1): DVKVTQSSRYLVKRTGEKVFLECVQDMDHENMFWYRQDPGLGLRLIYFSYDVKMKEKGDIPEGYSVSREKKERFSLILESASTNQTSMYLCASSSPVEQFFGPGTRLTVL.

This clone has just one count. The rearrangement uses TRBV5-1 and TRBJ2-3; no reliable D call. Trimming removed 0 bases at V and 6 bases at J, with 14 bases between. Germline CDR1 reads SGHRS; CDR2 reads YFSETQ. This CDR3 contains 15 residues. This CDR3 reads CASSLAASGSDTQYF. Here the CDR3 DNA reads TGCGCCAGCAGCTTGGCCGCTTCAGGATCCGATACGCAGTATTTT.

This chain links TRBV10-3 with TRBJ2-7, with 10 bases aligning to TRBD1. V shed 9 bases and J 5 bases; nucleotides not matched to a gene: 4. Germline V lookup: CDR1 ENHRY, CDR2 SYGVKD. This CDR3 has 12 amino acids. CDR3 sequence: CAIGTGVHEQYF. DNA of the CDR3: TGTGCCATTGGGACAGGGGTCCACGAGCAGTACTTC.

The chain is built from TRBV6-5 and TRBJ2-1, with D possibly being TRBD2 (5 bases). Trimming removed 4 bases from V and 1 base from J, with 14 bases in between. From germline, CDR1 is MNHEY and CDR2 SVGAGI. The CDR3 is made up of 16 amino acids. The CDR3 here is CASSWEIGKSYNEQFF. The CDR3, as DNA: TGTGCCAGCAGTTGGGAGATAGGGAAATCCTACAATGAGCAGTTCTTC.